This T cell receptor (beta chain) was sequenced in a study of T cell responses to AZD1222 COVID-19 vaccine. Study-wide findings and caveats: The donor group comprised mostly white British people and more females; the analysis possibly underestimated clonal diversity. AZD1222 recipients seropositive at baseline numbered only five or six. The peak T cell response came first, and repertoires were sampled only after it. Vaccine-associated CD4 TCRs spanned spike, dominant at 160-218 and 743-854.

This clone was picked up one time. Its matching antigen is unknown. V was clipped by 2 bases and J by 1 base, with 8 bases between them. The CDR3 is 15 amino acids. Germline assignment: CDR1 ENHRY and CDR2 SYGVKD. TCRdb's copy holds only in-frame clones and misses some; the assay was immunoSEQ multiplex PCR. The repertoire includes 180,000 or so clones, around 90% of them detected once, and about 2.1% sits in the top ten. The sample in question was peripheral blood, obtained 28 days after the second AZD1222 dose. This rearrangement joins TRBV10-3 to TRBJ2-2; D is perhaps TRBD1 (6 bases). The source of this sequence is an adult who received the AZD1222 COVID-19 vaccine. The CDR3 DNA reads as TGTGCCATCAGTGAGGACAGGCAGAACACCGGGGAGCTGTTTTTT. Translation gives CAISEDRQNTGELFF.